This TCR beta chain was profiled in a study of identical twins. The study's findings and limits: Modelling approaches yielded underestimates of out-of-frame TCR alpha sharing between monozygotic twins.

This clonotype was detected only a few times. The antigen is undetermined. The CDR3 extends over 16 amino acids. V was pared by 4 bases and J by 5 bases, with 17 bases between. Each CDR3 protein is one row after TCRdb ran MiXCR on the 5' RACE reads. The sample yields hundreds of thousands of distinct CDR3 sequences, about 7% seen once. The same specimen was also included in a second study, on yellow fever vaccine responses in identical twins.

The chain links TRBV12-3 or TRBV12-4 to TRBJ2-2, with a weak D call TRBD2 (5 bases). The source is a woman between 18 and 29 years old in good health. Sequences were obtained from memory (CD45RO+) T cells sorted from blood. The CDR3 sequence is CASSSPRTFLTGELFF. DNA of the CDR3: TGTGCCAGCAGTTCCCCGAGGACTTTCCTAACCGGGGAGCTGTTTTTT.